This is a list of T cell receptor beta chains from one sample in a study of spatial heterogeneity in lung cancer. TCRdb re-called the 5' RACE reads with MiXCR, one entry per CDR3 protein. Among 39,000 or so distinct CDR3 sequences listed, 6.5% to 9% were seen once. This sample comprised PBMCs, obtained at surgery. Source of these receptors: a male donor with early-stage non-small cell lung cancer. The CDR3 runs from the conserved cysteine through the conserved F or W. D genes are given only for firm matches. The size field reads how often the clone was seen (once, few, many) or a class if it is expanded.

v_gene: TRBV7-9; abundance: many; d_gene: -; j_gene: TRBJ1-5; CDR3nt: TGTGCCAGCAGCTTATCCCCGCCGGGGGAGCCCCAGCATTTT; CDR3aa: CASSLSPPGEPQHF
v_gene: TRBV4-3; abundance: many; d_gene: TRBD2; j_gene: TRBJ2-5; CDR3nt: TGCGCCAGCAGCCCACGGGGGGGCCGGGAGACCCAGTACTTC; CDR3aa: CASSPRGGRETQYF
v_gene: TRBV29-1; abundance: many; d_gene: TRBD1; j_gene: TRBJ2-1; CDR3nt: TGCAGCGTTGATGCCCCAGGGGGCGTTACGAATGAGCAGTTCTTC; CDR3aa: CSVDAPGGVTNEQFF
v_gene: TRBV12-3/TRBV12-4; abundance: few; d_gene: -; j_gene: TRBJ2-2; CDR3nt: TGTGCCAGCAGTTTTACGACCGGGGAGCTGTTTTTT; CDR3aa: CASSFTTGELFF
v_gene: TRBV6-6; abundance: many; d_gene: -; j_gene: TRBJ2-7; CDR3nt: TGTGCCAGCTTTGGCCCGAACGAGCAGTACTTC; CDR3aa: CASFGPNEQYF
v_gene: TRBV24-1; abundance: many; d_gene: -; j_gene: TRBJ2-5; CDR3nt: TGTGCCACCAGTGACCGGACTGAGCAAGAGACCCAGTACTTC; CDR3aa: CATSDRTEQETQYF
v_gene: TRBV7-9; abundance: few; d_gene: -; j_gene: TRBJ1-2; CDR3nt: TGTGCCAGCAGCTTAAAAGGGGGAGCCCTTGGCTACACCTTC; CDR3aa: CASSLKGGALGYTF
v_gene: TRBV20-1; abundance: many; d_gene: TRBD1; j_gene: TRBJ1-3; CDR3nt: TGCAGTGCTAGAGATAGGACAGGGCGGCTCTCTGGAAACACCATATATTTT; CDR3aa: CSARDRTGRLSGNTIYF
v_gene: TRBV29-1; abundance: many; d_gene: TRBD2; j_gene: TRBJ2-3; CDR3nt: TGCAGCGTTGTCCCCCCCGGGAGGTTGACAGATACGCAGTATTTT; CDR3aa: CSVVPPGRLTDTQYF
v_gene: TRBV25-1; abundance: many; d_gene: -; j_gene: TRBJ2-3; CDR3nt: TGTGCCAGCAGTGAATGGTTAGCGCCAGATACGCAGTATTTT; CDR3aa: CASSEWLAPDTQYF
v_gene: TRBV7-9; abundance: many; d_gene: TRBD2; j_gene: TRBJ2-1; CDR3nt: TGTGCCAGCAGCTTGACTAGCGGGAGTGTGAATGAGCAGTTCTTC; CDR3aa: CASSLTSGSVNEQFF
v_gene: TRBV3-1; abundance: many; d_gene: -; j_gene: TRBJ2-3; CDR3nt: TGTGCCAGCAGCCCCACCGGGACTGGGGCAGATACGCAGTATTTT; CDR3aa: CASSPTGTGADTQYF
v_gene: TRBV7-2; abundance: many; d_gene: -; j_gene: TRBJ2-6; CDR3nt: TGTGCCAGCAGCTTAAGCGGGTTTGCTTCTGGGGCCAACGTCCTGACTTTC; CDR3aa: CASSLSGFASGANVLTF
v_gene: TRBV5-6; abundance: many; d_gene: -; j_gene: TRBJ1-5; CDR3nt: TGTGCCAGCAGCATTGGGGGGAGCAATCAGCCCCAGCATTTT; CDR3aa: CASSIGGSNQPQHF
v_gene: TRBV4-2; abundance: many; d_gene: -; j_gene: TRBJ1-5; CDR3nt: TGTGCCAGCAGCCAAGACGCACAGGGAACTCAGCCCCAGCATTTT; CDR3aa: CASSQDAQGTQPQHF
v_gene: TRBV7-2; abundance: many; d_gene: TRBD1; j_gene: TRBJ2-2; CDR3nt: TGTGCCAGCAGCTTAGGGGACAGGGTCACCGGGGAGCTGTTTTTT; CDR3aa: CASSLGDRVTGELFF